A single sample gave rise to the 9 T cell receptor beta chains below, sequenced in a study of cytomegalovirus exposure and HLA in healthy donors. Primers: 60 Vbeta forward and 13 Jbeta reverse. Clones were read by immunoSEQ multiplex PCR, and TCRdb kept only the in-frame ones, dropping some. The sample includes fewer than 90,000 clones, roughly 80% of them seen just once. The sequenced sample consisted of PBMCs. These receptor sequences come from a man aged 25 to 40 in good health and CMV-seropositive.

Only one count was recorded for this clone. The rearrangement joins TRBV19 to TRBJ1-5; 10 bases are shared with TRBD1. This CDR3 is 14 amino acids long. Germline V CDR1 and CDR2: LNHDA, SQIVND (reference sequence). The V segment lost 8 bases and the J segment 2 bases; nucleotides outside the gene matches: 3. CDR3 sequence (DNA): TGTGCCAGTGACAGGGGGCTTGGCAATCAGCCCCAGCATTTT. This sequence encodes CASDRGLGNQPQHF.

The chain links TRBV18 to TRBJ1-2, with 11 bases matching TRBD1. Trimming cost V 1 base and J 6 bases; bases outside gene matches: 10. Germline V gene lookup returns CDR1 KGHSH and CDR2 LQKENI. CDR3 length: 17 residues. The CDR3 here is CASSPLGRTGGLDGYTF. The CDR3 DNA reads TGTGCCAGCTCACCACTAGGACGGACAGGGGGCTTAGATGGCTACACCTTC.

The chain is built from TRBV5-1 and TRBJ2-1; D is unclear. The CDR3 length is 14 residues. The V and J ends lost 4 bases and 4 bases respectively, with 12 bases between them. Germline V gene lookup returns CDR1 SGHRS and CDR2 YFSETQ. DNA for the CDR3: TGCGCCAGCAGCCCCCTGAGAGTATACAATGAGCAGTTCTTC. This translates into CASSPLRVYNEQFF.

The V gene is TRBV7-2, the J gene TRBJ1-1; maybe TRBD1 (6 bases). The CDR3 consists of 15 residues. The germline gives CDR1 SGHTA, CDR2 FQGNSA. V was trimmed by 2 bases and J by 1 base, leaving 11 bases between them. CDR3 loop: CASSLTGSKNTEAFF. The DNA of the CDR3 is TGTGCCAGCAGCTTAACAGGGAGTAAGAACACTGAAGCTTTCTTT.

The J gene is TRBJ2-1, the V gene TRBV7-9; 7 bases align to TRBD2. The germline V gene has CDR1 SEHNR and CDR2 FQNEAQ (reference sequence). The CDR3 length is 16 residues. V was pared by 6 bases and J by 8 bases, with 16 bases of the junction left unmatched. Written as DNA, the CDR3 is TGTGCCAGCAGTTCGTCAGCGGGGACGGTCCGATATGAGCAGTTCTTC. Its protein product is CASSSSAGTVRYEQFF. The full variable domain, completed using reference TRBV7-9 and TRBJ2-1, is DTGVSQNPRHKITKRGQNVTFRCDPISEHNRLYWYRQTLGQGPEFLTYFQNEAQLEKSRLLSDRFSAERPKGSFSTLEIQRTEQGDSAMYLCASSSSAGTVRYEQFFGPGTRLTVL.

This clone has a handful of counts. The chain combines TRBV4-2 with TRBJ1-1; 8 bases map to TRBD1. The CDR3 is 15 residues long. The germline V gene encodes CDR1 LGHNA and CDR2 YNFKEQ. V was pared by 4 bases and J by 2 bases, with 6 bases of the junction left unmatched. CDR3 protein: CASSPSGTGNTEAFF. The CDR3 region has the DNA TGTGCCAGCAGCCCTTCGGGGACAGGTAACACTGAAGCTTTCTTT.

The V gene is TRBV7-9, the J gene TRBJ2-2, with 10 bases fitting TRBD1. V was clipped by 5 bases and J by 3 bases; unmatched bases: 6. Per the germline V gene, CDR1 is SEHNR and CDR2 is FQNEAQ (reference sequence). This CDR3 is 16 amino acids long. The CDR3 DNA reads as TGTGCCAGCAGCCCCGGGACAGGGGTATACACCGGGGAGCTGTTTTTT. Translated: CASSPGTGVYTGELFF.

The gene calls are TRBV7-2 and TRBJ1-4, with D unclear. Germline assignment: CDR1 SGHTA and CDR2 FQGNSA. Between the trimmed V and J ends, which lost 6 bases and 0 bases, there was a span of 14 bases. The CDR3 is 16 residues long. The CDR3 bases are TGTGCCAGCAGGATGGGCAGTTCCCCAACTAATGAAAAACTGTTTTTT. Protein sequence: CASRMGSSPTNEKLFF.

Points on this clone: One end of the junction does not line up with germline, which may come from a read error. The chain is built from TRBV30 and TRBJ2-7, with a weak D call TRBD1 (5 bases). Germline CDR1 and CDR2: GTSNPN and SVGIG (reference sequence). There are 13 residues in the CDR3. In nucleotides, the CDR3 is TGTGCCTGGAGTGTACACAGGTCTTACGCGCAGTACTTC. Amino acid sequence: CAWSVHRSYAQYF.